This T cell receptor beta chain was recovered during a study of shared clonotypes between healthy human individuals. The assay was immunoSEQ multiplex PCR, and TCRdb's table has in-frame clones only and misses some. Of over a million clones in the sample, about four fifths are singletons; the top ten hold roughly 0.55%. From germline, CDR1 is MNHNY and CDR2 SVGAGI (reference sequence). V lost 5 bases and J lost 4, with 19 bases in between. The CDR3 runs 16 residues. This sequence originates from a man younger than 35 in good health. Some clones in this sample may be carry-over from other donors' samples. The V and J genes are TRBV6-6 and TRBJ2-3; D may match TRBD1 or TRBD2 (6 bases each). The sequenced sample consisted of memory CD4+ T cells from PBMCs. Specified subset: CD45RA-negative fraction. The CDR3 DNA follows: TGTGCCAGCAGTCCGACGACAGGTTGGGGGGCAGATACGCAGTATTTT. Residues: CASSPTTGWGADTQYF.